This section outlines one T cell receptor (beta chain) sequence together with its context. The antigen is undetermined. This record comes from a study of CD8 T cells in Susac syndrome. About the study: Among the Susac syndrome patients sequenced, roughly six had active disease and 8 or 9 were in remission. When blood was drawn, the patients with Susac syndrome were therapy-naive, on corticosteroids, or on intravenous immunoglobulin alone.

This CDR3 has 11 residues. V was trimmed by 3 bases and J by 4 bases, leaving 4 bases between them. Germline V gene sequence: CDR1 SQVTM, CDR2 ANQGSEA. Random hexamers were used to reverse transcribe the RNA input (roughly 0.5 to 1 ug). TCRdb itself ran the immunoSEQ multiplex PCR reads through MiXCR, one entry per CDR3 protein. The sample holds 65,000 to 95,000 distinct CDR3 sequences; approximately 95% are singletons and the top ten take approximately 0.9%. Diagnostic criteria for definite or probable disease, in their recently defined form, were met by the patients with Susac syndrome. Study-level results: Approximately 16 Susac-specific public clones were found in total CD8+ repertoires and roughly five in CD8+ TEMRA repertoires.

The receptor's source is a human donor with Susac syndrome. Sequenced sample: CD8+ T cells from PBMCs. The chain carries TRBV29-1 and TRBJ2-1; D unclear. In DNA, the CDR3 is TGCAGCGTTGAGGTTTACAATGAGCAGTTCTTC. Translation: CSVEVYNEQFF.